The entry below gives a single T cell receptor beta chain sequence along with its context. Trimming pared 7 bases from V and 2 bases from J, leaving 13 bases between. The CDR3 has 15 residues. CDR1 SGHNT and CDR2 YYREEE come from the germline V gene (reference sequence). The entry originates in a study of shared clonotypes between healthy human individuals. Study-wide context: CD4 naive cells filled three plates per donor, CD4 memory three, CD8 naive two and CD8 memory one.

Positively selected for CCR7, the CD45RO-negative cells used as naive CD8 cells excluded terminally differentiated effector memory CD45RA+ cells. Template for every sorted-subset replicate PCR totaled 200 to 250 ng DNA, about 30,000 T cell genomes. Sequencing was performed with immunoSEQ multiplex PCR; in TCRdb, only in-frame clones are kept and a portion is missing. The sample includes about 2.1 million clones, roughly 91% of them seen just once. Sequenced sample: naive CD8+ T cells from PBMCs. The chain couples TRBV5-4 to TRBJ2-6, with D perhaps matching TRBD2 (7 bases). The sequence was obtained from a man aged 18-30 years in good health. Some clones in this sample may be carry-over from other donors' samples. In DNA, the CDR3 is TGTGCCAGCGGCGGGGGCCTGGCTGGGGCCAACGTCCTGACTTTC. Translating gives CASGGGLAGANVLTF.